The 28 T cell receptor beta chains listed next were all sequenced from one sample in a study of shared clonotypes between healthy human individuals. Here immunoSEQ multiplex PCR was the method, and the copy in TCRdb shows in-frame clones only, minus some. Here the sample spans 950,000 to 1,300,000 clones, around 76% being singletons. The sample taken for sequencing was memory CD4+ T cells sorted from blood. Subset given: CD45RA-negative fraction. The receptors were sampled from a young man in good health.

The chain carries TRBV5-1 and TRBJ1-4; D is unresolved. V was trimmed by 4 bases and J by 7 bases, leaving 17 bases between them. The germline CDR1 and CDR2 sequences are SGHRS and YFSETQ. This CDR3 has 15 residues. CDR3 coding DNA: TGCGCCAGCAGCGCCGGCCGACTAAATACTGAAAAACTGTTTTTT. Translation gives CASSAGRLNTEKLFF.

The chain employs TRBV19 and TRBJ1-3; possibly TRBD1 for D (5 bases). The germline CDR1 and CDR2 sequences are LNHDA and SQIVND (reference sequence). Trimming left V 9 bases short and J 0 bases short, with 18 bases between. This CDR3 is built from 16 residues. The CDR3 region is CASAAGRKDSGNTIYF. Here the CDR3 DNA reads TGTGCCAGCGCGGCAGGGAGGAAGGACTCTGGAAACACCATATATTTT.

This clone showed up just once. V is TRBV5-1 and J is TRBJ2-3, with TRBD1 as a possible D gene (6 bases). Per the germline V gene, CDR1 is SGHRS and CDR2 is YFSETQ. V dropped 4 bases and J dropped 1 base, with 10 bases sitting between them. This CDR3 region has 14 residues. CDR3 residues: CASSKGDRTDTQYF. The CDR3 DNA follows: TGCGCCAGCAGCAAGGGGGACCGCACAGATACGCAGTATTTT. Full variable domain (missing parts from reference TRBV5-1 and TRBJ2-3): KAGVTQTPRYLIKTRGQQVTLSCSPISGHRSVSWYQQTPGQGLQFLFEYFSETQRNKGNFPGRFSGRQFSNSRSEMNVSTLELGDSALYLCASSKGDRTDTQYFGPGTRLTVL.

V gene TRBV6-5 combines with J gene TRBJ2-1, with D possibly matching TRBD2 (6 bases). The V gene's germline CDR1 is MNHEY and CDR2 SVGAGI. The CDR3 covers 14 residues. Trimming removed 5 bases at V and 6 bases at J, with 14 bases between. The CDR3 loop reads CASSKGIAANEQFF. The CDR3 region has the DNA TGTGCCAGCAGTAAGGGTATAGCGGCCAATGAGCAGTTCTTC.

The chain carries TRBV19 and TRBJ2-3; D is possibly TRBD1 (6 bases). The ends were cut back, 5 bases at V and 6 bases at J, with 12 bases in the middle. The germline gives CDR1 LNHDA, CDR2 SQIVND (reference sequence). CDR3 size: 13 residues. In nucleotides, the CDR3 is TGTGCCAGTAGTTCACACAGGGCGGATACGCAGTATTTT. Translated: CASSSHRADTQYF.

Here the CDR3 DNA reads TGCGCCAGCAGCGAACAGGGAACCTATGGCTACACCTTC. Translated: CASSEQGTYGYTF. The V and J genes are TRBV5-1 and TRBJ1-2; a weak D match, TRBD1 (6 bases). From germline, CDR1 is SGHRS and CDR2 YFSETQ. V was pared by 4 bases and J by 4 bases, with 11 bases between. The CDR3 runs to 13 residues.

This sequence joins TRBV27 and TRBJ2-5; 7 positions match TRBD1. V gave up 11 bases and J gave up 3 bases; unmatched junction bases: 6. The germline V gene has CDR1 MNHEY and CDR2 SMNVEV (reference sequence). The CDR3 extends over 12 amino acids. The CDR3 coding sequence is TGTGCCCGACAGGGTCTCAAAGAGACCCAGTACTTC. Its protein is CARQGLKETQYF.

The chain links TRBV10-3 to TRBJ2-7; maybe TRBD2 (6 bases). The CDR3 extends over 11 amino acids. CDR1 and CDR2 from the germline V gene are ENHRY and SYGVKD. Deletions cut 8 bases from V and 4 bases from J, with 9 bases between. CDR3 sequence: CAIGLQYEQYF. CDR3 in DNA: TGTGCCATCGGACTACAGTACGAGCAGTACTTC.

This clone is a singleton in its sample. The chain couples TRBV28 to TRBJ2-1; unclear D gene. The CDR3 covers 16 residues. Germline lookup yields CDR1 MDHEN and CDR2 SYDVKM. V lost 5 bases and J lost 5, with 19 bases in between. CDR3: CASSSSGGTQDNEQFF. The CDR3 bases are TGTGCCAGCAGTAGTTCTGGCGGTACTCAGGACAATGAGCAGTTCTTC.

The rearrangement links TRBV5-1 to TRBJ2-3; perhaps D is TRBD1 or TRBD2 (5 bases each). The V and J ends lost 0 bases and 7 bases respectively, with 9 bases between them. This CDR3 region has 13 residues. Germline assignment: CDR1 SGHRS and CDR2 YFSETQ. The CDR3 DNA follows: TGCGCCAGCAGCTTGGCCTGGGGGAATACGCAGTATTTT. As protein: CASSLAWGNTQYF.

This chain joins TRBV7-3 and TRBJ1-1, with D possibly matching TRBD1 (6 bases). V gave up 1 base and J gave up 6 bases, with 18 bases separating them. The V gene's germline CDR1 is SGHTA and CDR2 FQGTGA. The CDR3 spans 16 residues. The CDR3 coding sequence is TGTGCCAGCAGCTTAAGCCCCAGGGGACTACAAGCTGAAGCTTTCTTT. Amino acids: CASSLSPRGLQAEAFF.

CDR3 bases: TGCGCCAGCAGTGACAGGCCAGGAGAGCAGTACTTC. Translation gives CASSDRPGEQYF. The chain couples TRBV10-1 to TRBJ2-7; unclear D gene. V was pared by 3 bases and J by 7 bases, with 10 bases between. From germline, CDR1 is WNHNN and CDR2 SYGVQD (reference sequence). The CDR3 is made up of 12 amino acids.

The chain joins TRBV5-5 to TRBJ1-1; maybe TRBD1 (6 bases). This CDR3 has 15 residues. CDR1 and CDR2 (germline): SGHKS, YYEKEE (reference sequence). Trimming stripped 5 bases from V and 7 bases from J, with 21 bases between. For the CDR3, the DNA is TGTGCCAGCAGGCATCCACAGGGTTTTTCCGATGAAGCTTTCTTT. This encodes CASRHPQGFSDEAFF.

This chain links TRBV6-5 with TRBJ2-5; 15 bases are shared with TRBD2. The CDR3 loop spans 16 amino acids. Trimming at V came to 4 bases and at J to 5 bases, leaving 5 bases not matched to a gene. Germline V gene sequence: CDR1 MNHEY, CDR2 SVGAGI. Here the CDR3 DNA reads TGTGCCAGCAGTTCCCGGACTAGCGGGAGGGCTGAGACCCAGTACTTC. This gives the protein CASSSRTSGRAETQYF.

The chain is built from TRBV5-1 and TRBJ2-3, with D possibly TRBD2 on 6 matching bases. The CDR3 has 13 residues. Deletions cut 2 bases from V and 5 bases from J, with 9 bases between. Germline assignment: CDR1 SGHRS and CDR2 YFSETQ. The CDR3 loop reads CASSFVGGDTQYF. The CDR3 nucleotides are TGCGCCAGCAGCTTTGTGGGGGGAGATACGCAGTATTTT. Full variable domain (missing parts from reference TRBV5-1 and TRBJ2-3): KAGVTQTPRYLIKTRGQQVTLSCSPISGHRSVSWYQQTPGQGLQFLFEYFSETQRNKGNFPGRFSGRQFSNSRSEMNVSTLELGDSALYLCASSFVGGDTQYFGPGTRLTVL.

This sequence joins TRBV5-1 and TRBJ2-5; D remains unclear. CDR1 is SGHRS and CDR2 is YFSETQ in the germline V gene. V lost 3 bases and J 4 bases, leaving 13 bases between the germline ends. This CDR3 is built from 14 residues. Written as DNA, the CDR3 is TGCGCCAGCAGCTCGGGCCTAACGGGAGAGACCCAGTACTTC. Translation gives CASSSGLTGETQYF.

Note on this clone: The sample contains more than one DNA sequence encoding this CDR3. V usage is TRBV5-1 and J usage is TRBJ2-3, with a possible D match to TRBD2 (5 bases). The CDR3 spans 12 residues. Per the germline V gene, CDR1 is SGHRS and CDR2 is YFSETQ. Trimming pared 2 bases from V and 6 bases from J, leaving 7 bases between. The CDR3 region is CASSFGEDTQYF. The CDR3 DNA reads as TGCGCCAGCAGCTTCGGGGAGGATACGCAGTATTTT.

The chain recombines TRBV21-1 with TRBJ1-2. TRBV21-1 is assigned pseudogene status. There are 12 residues in the CDR3. CDR3 coding DNA: TGTGCCAGCAGCAAAGGGGGAACCCACTTACCCTTC. Its translation: CASSKGGTHLPF.

Turning to this clone: This sample also contains other DNA sequences that code for the same CDR3. This chain links TRBV5-1 with TRBJ2-5; D unresolved. V lost 2 bases and J 5 bases, leaving 7 bases between the germline ends. Germline CDR1 reads SGHRS; CDR2 reads YFSETQ. This CDR3 has 12 residues. The CDR3 DNA follows: TGCGCCAGCAGCTTAAACCGCGAGACCCAGTACTTC. Translation gives CASSLNRETQYF.

The chain has TRBV5-4 and TRBJ2-2; 9 bases fit TRBD1. J lost 5 bases, V lost 0 bases, and 5 bases had no gene match. The CDR3 sequence is 16 residues long. The germline CDR1 and CDR2 sequences are SGHNT and YYREEE (reference sequence). The DNA for the CDR3 is TGTGCCAGCAGCTTGGGGGACAGGGTCTCGACCGGGGAGCTGTTTTTT. Its translation is CASSLGDRVSTGELFF.

The chain has TRBV4-1 and TRBJ1-5; 12 bases are a match to TRBD1. Trimming cost V 8 bases and J 6 bases; bases outside gene matches: 8. The CDR3 runs 15 residues. Germline V gene data show CDR1 as MGHRA and CDR2 as YSYEKL. The DNA of the CDR3 is TGCGCCAGCGGCCCCGGGACAGGGGGCAGTCAGCCCCAGCATTTT. The encoded protein is CASGPGTGGSQPQHF.

The chain is built from TRBV28 and TRBJ2-1; 9 nucleotides match TRBD2. This CDR3 spans 15 amino acids. The germline V gene has CDR1 MDHEN and CDR2 SYDVKM. Trimming at V came to 6 bases and at J to 3 bases, leaving 6 bases not matched to a gene. This CDR3 reads CASRRRGGDYNEQFF. CDR3 DNA: TGTGCCAGCAGACGGCGGGGGGGTGACTACAATGAGCAGTTCTTC.

This clone has ten or more counts. This chain uses TRBV7-9 with TRBJ1-1; no clear D. Trimming cost V 5 bases and J 7 bases, with 17 bases left between them. Germline CDR1 reads SEHNR; CDR2 reads FQNEAQ (reference sequence). The length of the CDR3 is 14 residues. The CDR3 DNA sequence: TGTGCCAGCAGCCTGGCTGGGGATTACAGTGAAGCTTTCTTT. It yields the protein CASSLAGDYSEAFF.

V and J are TRBV5-1 and TRBJ1-6; D is ambiguous. Trimming removed 2 bases from V and 6 bases from J, with 9 bases in between. Germline assignment: CDR1 SGHRS and CDR2 YFSETQ. This CDR3 contains 14 residues. The CDR3 spells CASSFSRPNSPLHF. CDR3 bases: TGCGCCAGCAGCTTTTCCCGCCCTAATTCACCCCTCCACTTT.

The genes are TRBV6-5 and TRBJ1-2; D is possibly TRBD1 (5 bases). There are 14 residues in the CDR3. Trimming removed 8 bases at V and 1 base at J, with 14 bases between. Germline values: CDR1 MNHEY, CDR2 SVGAGI. CDR3 in DNA: TGTGCCAGCTCTAGGGGCAACTATAACTATGGCTACACCTTC. Its protein product is CASSRGNYNYGYTF.

Notes on this clone: Other DNA sequences of this sample code for an identical CDR3. The rearrangement links TRBV9 to TRBJ2-2, with no clear D. The CDR3 is 15 residues long. The V end lost 0 bases, the J end lost 1 base, and 7 bases lay between the germline ends. CDR1 SGDLS and CDR2 YYNGEE come from the germline V gene. The CDR3: CASSVGLENTGELFF. Written as DNA, the CDR3 is TGTGCCAGCAGCGTAGGTCTAGAGAACACCGGGGAGCTGTTTTTT.

This clone was counted once. The rearrangement uses TRBV28 and TRBJ2-7, with 8 bases aligning to TRBD1. J gave up 2 bases and V 4 bases, and 7 bases lay outside the gene matches. CDR1 and CDR2 (germline): MDHEN, SYDVKM. The CDR3 sequence is 15 residues long. CDR3 amino acids: CASSSTGGYAYEQYF. The CDR3 DNA is TGTGCCAGCAGTTCCACAGGGGGATATGCCTACGAGCAGTACTTC.

With regard to this clone: The likely explanation is a read error, given a far larger clone one base away. This sample also contains other DNA sequences that code for the same CDR3. The chain is built from TRBV30 and TRBJ1-5; possibly TRBD1 for D (5 bases). The CDR3 contains 15 residues. Germline CDR1 GTSNPN, CDR2 SVGIG (reference sequence). Trimming pared 3 bases from V and 0 bases from J, leaving 12 bases between. CDR3: CAWSRSGNSNQPQHF. DNA of the CDR3: TGTGCCTGGAGCCGTTCAGGGAATAGCAATCAGCCCCAGCATTTT.